This entry is about one TCR beta chain. TCRdb ran MiXCR on the reads and lists one entry per CDR3 protein. The sample includes 150,000 to 200,000 distinct CDR3 sequences, 28% of them seen just once. Germline V gives CDR1 SEHNR, CDR2 FQNEAQ (reference sequence). CDR3 length: 17 amino acids. Germline trimming cut 3 bases from V and 0 bases from J; bases unmatched to any gene: 8. This entry is derived from a study of T cell repertoires in cytomegalovirus infection. The specimen was PBMCs. The sequence was collected from a human donor in good health (CMV status not recorded). Some clones in this sample may be carry-over from other donors' samples. The V and J genes are TRBV7-9 and TRBJ1-1, with 9 bases identical to TRBD1. CDR3 DNA: TGTGCCAGCAGCTTCAAACAGGGGGCGTGGATGAACACTGAAGCTTTCTTT. It encodes CASSFKQGAWMNTEAFF.